This section outlines one TCR beta chain sequence together with its context. Antigen: not known. The ends were cut back, 8 bases at V and 0 bases at J, with 11 bases in the middle. Looked up from germline, CDR1 is MNHEY and CDR2 is SVGAGI. The CDR3 is 14 amino acids. The data originate from a study of cytomegalovirus exposure and HLA in healthy donors. The study, taken as a whole, reports: The authors judged a highly shared variant cluster likely a sequencing artifact. A later analysis associated some 18,000 TCR beta sequences with HLA alleles at a 0.05 false discovery rate. HLA-A and HLA-B allele assignments for most subjects were reportedly predicted accurately using TCR beta sequences.

Vbeta (60) and Jbeta (13) primers were used in the PCR. The table came from immunoSEQ multiplex PCR; TCRdb's copy has only in-frame clones and leaves some out. Of fewer than 250,000 clones in the sample, roughly 75% were seen once. The sequenced material came from PBMCs. The chain carries TRBV6-5 and TRBJ1-3; D remains ambiguous. This receptor was taken from a young woman in good health and CMV-seronegative. CDR3 nucleotide sequence: TGTGCCAGCCCTCCCCTAAGCTCTGGAAACACCATATATTTT. Protein sequence: CASPPLSSGNTIYF.